This TCR beta chain was captured by sequencing in a study of regulatory T cells in long-lasting Graves disease. CDR3 regions were amplified by Arm-PCR using iRepertoire HTBI primers to build TCR beta libraries. TCRdb re-called the multiplex PCR reads through MiXCR, storing one row per CDR3 protein. Among some 410,000 distinct CDR3 sequences listed, roughly 15% were seen once. This clonotype was counted only a few times. What it binds is not known. As for time point: newly diagnosed GD, antithyroid drugs for less than 3 months. The authors made the TCR library using RNA they extracted from PBMCs. Germline V lookup: CDR1 SGHTA, CDR2 FQGNSA. This CDR3 has 15 residues. Between the trimmed V and J ends, which lost 1 base and 0 bases, there was a span of 10 bases. Notes on the study in general: Compared with new cases, persistent Graves' patients showed reduced TCR diversity. Among samples with persistent disease, TRBV28, TRBJ1-2 and TRBJ2-5 were favored.

These data were also filed under a second study, of T cells in Graves' hyperthyroidism and ophthalmopathy. Per that paper: Patients with ophthalmopathy were separated from those with stable hyperthyroidism by a 13 V-J model.

This sequence originates from a woman aged 30 to 39 with Graves disease. V and J are TRBV7-2 and TRBJ2-7; D unclear. This specimen consisted of peripheral blood mononuclear cells (PBMCs), obtained at new diagnosis, from a patient treated with antithyroid drugs. The DNA for the CDR3 is TGTGCCAGCAGCTTAGATAGGCAGTCCTCCTACGAGCAGTACTTC. Protein: CASSLDRQSSYEQYF. Filled out from reference TRBV7-2 and TRBJ2-7, the complete variable domain reads GAGVSQSPSNKVTEKGKDVELRCDPISGHTALYWYRQSLGQGLEFLIYFQGNSAPDKSGLPSDRFSAERTGGSVSTLTIQRTQQEDSAVYLCASSLDRQSSYEQYFGPGTRLTVT.